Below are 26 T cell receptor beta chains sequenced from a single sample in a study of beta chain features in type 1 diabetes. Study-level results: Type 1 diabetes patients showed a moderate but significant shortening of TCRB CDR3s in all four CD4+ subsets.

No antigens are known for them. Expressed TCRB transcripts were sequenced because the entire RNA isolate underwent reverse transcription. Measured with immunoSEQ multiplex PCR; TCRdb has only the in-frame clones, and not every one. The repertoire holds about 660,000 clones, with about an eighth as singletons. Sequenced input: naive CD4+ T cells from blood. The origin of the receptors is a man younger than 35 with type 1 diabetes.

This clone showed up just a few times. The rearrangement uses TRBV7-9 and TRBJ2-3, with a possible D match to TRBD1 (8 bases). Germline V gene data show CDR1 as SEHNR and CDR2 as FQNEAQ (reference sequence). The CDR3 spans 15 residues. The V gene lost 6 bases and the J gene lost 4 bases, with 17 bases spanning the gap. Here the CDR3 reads CASRLDREGSDTQYF. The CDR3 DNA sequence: TGTGCCAGCAGATTGGACAGGGAGGGTTCAGATACGCAGTATTTT.

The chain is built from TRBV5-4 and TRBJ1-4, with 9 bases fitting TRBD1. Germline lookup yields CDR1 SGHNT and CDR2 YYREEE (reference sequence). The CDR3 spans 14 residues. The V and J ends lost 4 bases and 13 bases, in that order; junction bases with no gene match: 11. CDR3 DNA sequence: TGTGCCAGCAGCGCCTGGGACAGGGTGGATGGACTGTTTTTT. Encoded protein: CASSAWDRVDGLFF.

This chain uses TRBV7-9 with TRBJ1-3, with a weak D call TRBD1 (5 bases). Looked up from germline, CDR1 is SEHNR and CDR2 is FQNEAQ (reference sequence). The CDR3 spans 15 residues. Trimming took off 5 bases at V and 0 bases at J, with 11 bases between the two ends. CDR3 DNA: TGTGCCAGCAGCACAGGAGGGTTCTCTGGAAACACCATATATTTT. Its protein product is CASSTGGFSGNTIYF.

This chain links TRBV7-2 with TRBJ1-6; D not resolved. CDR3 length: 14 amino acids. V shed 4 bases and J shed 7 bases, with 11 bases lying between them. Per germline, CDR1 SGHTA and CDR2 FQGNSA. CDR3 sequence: CASSSRRVNSPLHF. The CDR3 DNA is TGTGCCAGCAGCTCTAGGCGGGTCAATTCACCCCTCCACTTT.

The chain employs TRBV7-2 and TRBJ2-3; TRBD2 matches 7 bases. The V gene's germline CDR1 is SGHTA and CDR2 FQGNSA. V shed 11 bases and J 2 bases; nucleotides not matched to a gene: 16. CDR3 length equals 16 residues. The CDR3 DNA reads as TGTGCCGGTCCTCCCCCCGGGGGACTATCCACAGATACGCAGTATTTT. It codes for CAGPPPGGLSTDTQYF.

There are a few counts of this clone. The CDR3 DNA sequence: TGTGCCAGCAGGCCGGACAGTAACTATGGCTACACCTTC. It specifies CASRPDSNYGYTF. V and J are TRBV6-5 and TRBJ1-2, with D perhaps TRBD1 (6 bases). CDR3 length equals 13 residues. Looked up from germline, CDR1 is MNHEY and CDR2 is SVGAGI. V shed 6 bases and J shed 1 base, with 9 bases lying between them.

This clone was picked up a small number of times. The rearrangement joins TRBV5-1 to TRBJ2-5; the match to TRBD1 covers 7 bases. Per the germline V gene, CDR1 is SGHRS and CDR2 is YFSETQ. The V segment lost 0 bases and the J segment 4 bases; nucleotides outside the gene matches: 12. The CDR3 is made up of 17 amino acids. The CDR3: CASSLATDRAVRETQYF. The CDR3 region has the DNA TGCGCCAGCAGCTTGGCCACAGACAGGGCTGTGAGAGAGACCCAGTACTTC.

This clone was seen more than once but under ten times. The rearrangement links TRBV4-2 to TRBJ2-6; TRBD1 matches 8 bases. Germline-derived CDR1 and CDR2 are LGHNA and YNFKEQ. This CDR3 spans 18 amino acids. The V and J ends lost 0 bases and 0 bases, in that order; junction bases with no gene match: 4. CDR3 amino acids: CASSQDGQGPSGANVLTF. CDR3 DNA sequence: TGTGCCAGCAGCCAAGATGGACAGGGACCCTCTGGGGCCAACGTCCTGACTTTC.

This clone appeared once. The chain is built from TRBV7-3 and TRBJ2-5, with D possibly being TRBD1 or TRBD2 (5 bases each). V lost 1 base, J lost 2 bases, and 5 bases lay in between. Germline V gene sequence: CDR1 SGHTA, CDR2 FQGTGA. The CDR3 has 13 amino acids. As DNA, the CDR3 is TGTGCCAGCAGCTTAAGGGGGCAAGAGACCCAGTACTTC. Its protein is CASSLRGQETQYF.

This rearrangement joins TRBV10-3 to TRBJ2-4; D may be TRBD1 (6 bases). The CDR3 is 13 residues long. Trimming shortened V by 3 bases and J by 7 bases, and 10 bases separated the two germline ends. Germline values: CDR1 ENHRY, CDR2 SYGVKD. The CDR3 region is CAISDQGTNIQYF. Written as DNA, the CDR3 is TGTGCCATCAGTGACCAGGGGACGAACATTCAGTACTTC.

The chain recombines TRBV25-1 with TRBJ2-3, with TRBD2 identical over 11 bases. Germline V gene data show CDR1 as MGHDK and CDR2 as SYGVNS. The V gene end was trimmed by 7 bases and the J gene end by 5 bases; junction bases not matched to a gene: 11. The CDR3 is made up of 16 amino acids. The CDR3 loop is CASNTLLAGVGDTQYF. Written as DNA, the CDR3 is TGTGCCAGCAATACCTTACTAGCGGGAGTGGGAGATACGCAGTATTTT.

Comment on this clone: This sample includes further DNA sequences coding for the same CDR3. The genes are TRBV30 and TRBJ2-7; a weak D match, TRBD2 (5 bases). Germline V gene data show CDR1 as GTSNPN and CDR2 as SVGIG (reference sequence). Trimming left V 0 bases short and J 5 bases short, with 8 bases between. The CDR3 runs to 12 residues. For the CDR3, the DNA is TGTGCCTGGAGTGTAACCGGGGACGAGCAGTACTTC. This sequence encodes CAWSVTGDEQYF.

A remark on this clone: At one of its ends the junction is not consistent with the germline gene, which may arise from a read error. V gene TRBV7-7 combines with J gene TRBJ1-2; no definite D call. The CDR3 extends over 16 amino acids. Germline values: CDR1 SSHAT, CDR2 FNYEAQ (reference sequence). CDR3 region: CASSLVGTAILYGYTF. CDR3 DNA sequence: TGTGCTAGCAGCTTAGTGGGCACAGCCATCCTCTATGGCTACACCTTC.

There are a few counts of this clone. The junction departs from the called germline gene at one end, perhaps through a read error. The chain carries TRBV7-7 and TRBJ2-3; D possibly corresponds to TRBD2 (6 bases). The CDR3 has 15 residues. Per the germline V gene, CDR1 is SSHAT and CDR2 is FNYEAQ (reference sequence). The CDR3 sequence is CASSPGGTGGDTQYF. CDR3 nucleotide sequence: TGTGCTAGCAGCCCCGGAGGGACTGGAGGAGATACGCAGTATTTT. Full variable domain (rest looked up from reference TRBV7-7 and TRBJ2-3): GAGVSQSPRYKVTKRGQDVTLRCDPISSHATLYWYQQALGQGPEFLTYFNYEAQPDKSGLPSDRFSAERPEGSISTLTIQRTEQRDSAMYRCASSPGGTGGDTQYFGPGTRLTVL.

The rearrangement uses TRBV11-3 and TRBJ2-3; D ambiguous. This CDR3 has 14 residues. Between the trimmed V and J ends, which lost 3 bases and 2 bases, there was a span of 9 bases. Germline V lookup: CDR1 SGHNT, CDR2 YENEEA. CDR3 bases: TGTGCCAGCAGCTTCGGGTACCCCACAGATACGCAGTATTTT. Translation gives CASSFGYPTDTQYF.

The CDR3 is CASSLTGLNTEAFF. DNA for the CDR3: TGTGCCAGCAGTCTGACAGGGTTGAACACTGAAGCTTTCTTT. The rearrangement links TRBV6-6 to TRBJ1-1; TRBD1 matches 7 bases. V lost 5 bases, J lost 0 bases, and 3 bases stayed unmatched. Germline V gene sequence: CDR1 MNHNY, CDR2 SVGAGI (reference sequence). This CDR3 comprises 14 residues.

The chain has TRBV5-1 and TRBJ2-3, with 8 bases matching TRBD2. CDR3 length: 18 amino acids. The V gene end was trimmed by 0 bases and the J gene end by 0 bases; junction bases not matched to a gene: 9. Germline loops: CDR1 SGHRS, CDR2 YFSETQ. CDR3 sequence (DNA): TGCGCCAGCAGCTTGGTGGTAGCGGGACCACCAAGCACAGATACGCAGTATTTT. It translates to CASSLVVAGPPSTDTQYF.

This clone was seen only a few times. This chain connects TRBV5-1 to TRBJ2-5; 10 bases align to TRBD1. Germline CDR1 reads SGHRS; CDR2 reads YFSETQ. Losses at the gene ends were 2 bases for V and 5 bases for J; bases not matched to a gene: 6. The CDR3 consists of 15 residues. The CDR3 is CASSFSGTGVETQYF. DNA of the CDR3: TGCGCCAGCAGCTTCTCCGGGACAGGGGTGGAGACCCAGTACTTC.

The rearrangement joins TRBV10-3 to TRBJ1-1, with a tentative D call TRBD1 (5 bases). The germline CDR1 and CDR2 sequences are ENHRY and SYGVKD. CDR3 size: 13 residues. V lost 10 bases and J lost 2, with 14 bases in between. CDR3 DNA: TGTGCCAGTACCCAGACAGAAAACACTGAAGCTTTCTTT. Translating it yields CASTQTENTEAFF.

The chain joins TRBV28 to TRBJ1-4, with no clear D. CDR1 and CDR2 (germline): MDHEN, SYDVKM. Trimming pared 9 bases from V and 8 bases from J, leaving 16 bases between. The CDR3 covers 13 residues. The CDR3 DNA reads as TGTGCCAGTCGAAGGCCTCCGGCGGAAAAACTGTTTTTT. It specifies CASRRPPAEKLFF.

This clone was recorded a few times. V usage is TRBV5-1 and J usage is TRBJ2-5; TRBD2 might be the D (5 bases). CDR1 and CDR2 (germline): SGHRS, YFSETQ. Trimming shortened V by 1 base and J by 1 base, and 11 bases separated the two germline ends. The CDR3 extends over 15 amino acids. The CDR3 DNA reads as TGCGCCAGCAGCTTGCTAAGGAGCGGCCAAGAGACCCAGTACTTC. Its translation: CASSLLRSGQETQYF.

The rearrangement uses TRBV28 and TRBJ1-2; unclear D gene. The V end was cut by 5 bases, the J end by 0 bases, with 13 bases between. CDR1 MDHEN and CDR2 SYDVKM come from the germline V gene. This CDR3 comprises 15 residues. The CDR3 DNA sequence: TGTGCCAGCAGTACCGGACGACTCTCTAACTATGGCTACACCTTC. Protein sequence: CASSTGRLSNYGYTF.

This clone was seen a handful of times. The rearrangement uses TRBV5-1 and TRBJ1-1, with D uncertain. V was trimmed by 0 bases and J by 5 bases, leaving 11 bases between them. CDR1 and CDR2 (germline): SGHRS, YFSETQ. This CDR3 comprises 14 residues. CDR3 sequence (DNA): TGCGCCAGCAGCTTGGGAGGTTCTGAAACTGAAGCTTTCTTT. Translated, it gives CASSLGGSETEAFF.

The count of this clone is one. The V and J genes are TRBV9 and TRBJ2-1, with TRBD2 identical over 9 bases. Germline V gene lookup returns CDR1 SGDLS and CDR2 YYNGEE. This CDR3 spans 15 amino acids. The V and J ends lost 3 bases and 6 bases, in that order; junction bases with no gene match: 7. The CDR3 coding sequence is TGTGCCAGCAGCGCCCCGGGACTAGCCATCAATGAGCAGTTCTTC. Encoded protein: CASSAPGLAINEQFF.

The CDR3 sequence is CASSSGLAGVWKQYF. DNA for the CDR3: TGTGCCAGCAGCTCCGGACTAGCGGGAGTCTGGAAGCAGTACTTC. This rearrangement joins TRBV7-2 to TRBJ2-7; 13 bases are a match to TRBD2. The length of the CDR3 is 15 residues. Germline V lookup: CDR1 SGHTA, CDR2 FQGNSA. J was trimmed by 8 bases and V by 4 bases; bases with no gene match: 8. Complete variable domain (other parts from reference TRBV7-2 and TRBJ2-7): GAGVSQSPSNKVTEKGKDVELRCDPISGHTALYWYRQSLGQGLEFLIYFQGNSAPDKSGLPSDRFSAERTGGSVSTLTIQRTQQEDSAVYLCASSSGLAGVWKQYFGPGTRLTVT.

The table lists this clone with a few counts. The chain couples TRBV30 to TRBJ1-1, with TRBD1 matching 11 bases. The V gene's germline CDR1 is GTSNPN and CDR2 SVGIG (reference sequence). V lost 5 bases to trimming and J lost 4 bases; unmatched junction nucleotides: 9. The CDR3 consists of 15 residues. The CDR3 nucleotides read TGTGCCTGGTCTACACTCGGGACAGGGGGCACTGAAGCTTTCTTT. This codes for CAWSTLGTGGTEAFF.